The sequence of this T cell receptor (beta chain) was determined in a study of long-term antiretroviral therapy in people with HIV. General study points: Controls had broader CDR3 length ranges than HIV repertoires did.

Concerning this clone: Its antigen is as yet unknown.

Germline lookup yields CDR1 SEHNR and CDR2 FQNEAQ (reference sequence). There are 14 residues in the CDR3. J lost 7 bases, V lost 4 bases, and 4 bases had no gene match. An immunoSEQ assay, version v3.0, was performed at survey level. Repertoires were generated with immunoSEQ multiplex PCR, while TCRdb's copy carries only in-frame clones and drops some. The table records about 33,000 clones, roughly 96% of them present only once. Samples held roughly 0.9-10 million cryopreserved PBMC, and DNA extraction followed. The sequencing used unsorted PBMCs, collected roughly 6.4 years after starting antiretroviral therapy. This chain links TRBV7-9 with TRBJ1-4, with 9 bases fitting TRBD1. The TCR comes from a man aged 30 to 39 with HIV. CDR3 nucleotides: TGTGCCAGCAGCTCGACAGGGGGTGTTGAAAAACTGTTTTTT. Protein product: CASSSTGGVEKLFF.